Listed here is a single T cell receptor beta chain. Its binding antigen is unknown. No clone much larger than this one lies a single base away; base qualities are absent. Germline trimming amounts to 0 bases on V and 0 bases on J, with 7 as the count of junction bases outside the gene matches. The CDR3 runs 17 residues from the cysteine to the phenylalanine. Here the CDR3 DNA is all that survives: 51 bases in frame from base 1. The germline V gene (reference sequence) supplies CDR1 LNHNV and CDR2 YYDKDF. Separate from the approximately 700-subject first cohort, the validation cohort of 120 subjects was the group to which the donors belonged. This sample stems from a study of cytomegalovirus exposure and HLA in healthy donors (dated by TCRdb to 2017 to 2019). Background for the entire study: According to a later analysis, the 120 or so validation repertoires were produced on the same platform as the roughly 700 repertoires of the first cohort. The study aimed to test whether signatures of past pathogen exposure could be identified by cataloging public T cell receptors. A separate validation cohort of approximately 130 different subjects was used in addition to the roughly 670-subject first cohort. To predict cytomegalovirus infection status, the study brought together high-throughput TCR immunosequencing, statistical association of individual TCRs with disease status, and machine learning. The full study reports these points: The classifier was reported to diagnose cytomegalovirus status with high specificity and sensitivity in both the original cohort and the validation cohort. The study listed around 160 TCR beta chains as associated with cytomegalovirus. Across donors, most TCR sequences were observed very rarely, whereas some public TCRs were present in many individuals. It was suggested by the authors that the approach could potentially be generalized to other disease states and immunological phenotypes. The validation cohort had no HLA typing available for a later analysis, so co-occurrence within that cohort was assessed over all 120 or so repertoires. In vitro tests confirmed that three of the cytomegalovirus-associated TCR beta chains recognize cytomegalovirus antigens. Of the cluster scores, around 95% were above 0 in a later analysis, which found that TCRs clustered in the first cohort also tended to co-occur in the 120 validation repertoires.

Library method: the immunoSEQ multiplex PCR assay. The study's own analysis went as follows. A statistical classification framework was built for diagnosing cytomegalovirus status from the catalog of TCR beta chain sequences. TCRdb retrieved this table from immuneACCESS and kept in-frame rearrangements only. Not all clones are present; in checked studies, unresolved V genes account for under half, and no reason is known for the remainder. V, J and clone size are taken as reported in that table, and D and trimming were inferred from the DNA itself. Across this sample there are some 240,000 clones, with around 87% seen only once. Of the sample, roughly 2% falls within the top ten clones.

The specimen sequenced was PBMCs. The receptor chain draws on TRBV15 and TRBJ2-7, and 8 bases in between align with TRBD2. The sequence came from a woman between 18 and 30 years old in good health and CMV-seropositive. The CDR3 amino acid sequence is: CATSRDLGGRSSYEQYF. The DNA sequence reads TGTGCCACCAGCAGAGATTTGGGCGGGAGGTCCTCCTACGAGCAGTACTTC.